This T cell receptor (beta chain) was recorded in a study of blood T cells in healthy people across ages. Regarding the study as a whole: Age advanced and TCR beta diversity per million T cells fell, roughly linearly.

Together with a sample-barcoded 5' primer, a J-beta primer mix was included in a second PCR lasting about 6 to 11 cycles. Via MiXCR, TCRdb re-called the 5' RACE reads, giving one row per CDR3 protein. The data hold about 1.6 million distinct CDR3 sequences, with 34% observed a single time. This clonotype was picked up a small number of times. Antigen specificity is unknown. Caucasian, healthy and from Russia, the donors were aged between about 6 and 90. Germline V gene sequence: CDR1 DFQATT, CDR2 SNEGSKA (reference sequence). Trimming took off 5 bases at V and 2 bases at J, with 15 bases between the two ends. This CDR3 region has 14 residues.

Sequences were obtained from blood. V and J are TRBV20-1 and TRBJ2-5; TRBD1 is a possible D gene (6 bases). This clonotype was sampled from a woman aged 25 to 45 in good health. The CDR3 nucleotides read TGCAGTGCTCCGAGGGGGACACTGCAAGAGACCCAGTACTTC. Protein product: CSAPRGTLQETQYF.